The 25 T cell receptor beta chains listed next were all sequenced from one sample in a study of cytomegalovirus exposure and HLA in healthy donors. Amplification used 60 Vbeta primers and 13 Jbeta primers. Sequencing used immunoSEQ multiplex PCR; TCRdb keeps in-frame clones, though not all of them. This repertoire shows some 100,000 clones, around 80% found once; its top ten account for 4%. Sequencing used PBMCs. Every receptor here comes from a woman aged 50 to 60 in good health and CMV-seropositive.

The table lists this clone with a few counts. V is TRBV14 and J is TRBJ2-7; TRBD1 might be the D (5 bases). This CDR3 region has 14 residues. CDR1 and CDR2 (germline): SGHDN, FVKESK. V shed 1 base and J shed 7 bases, with 14 bases lying between them. The CDR3 nucleotides read TGTGCCAGCAGCCAAGGGTGGGGCTCAGAGGAGCAGTACTTC. The encoded protein is CASSQGWGSEEQYF.

The chain joins TRBV5-1 to TRBJ2-2; D ambiguous. Germline-derived CDR1 and CDR2 are SGHRS and YFSETQ. Deletions cut 9 bases from V and 6 bases from J, with 15 bases between. The CDR3 length is 13 residues. The CDR3 nucleotides are TGCGCCACCTCCCAATTAGTGGCCGGGGAGCTGTTTTTT. Translating gives CATSQLVAGELFF.

Remarks on this clone: Different DNA sequences within this sample yield the same CDR3. The CDR3 here is CASSLAAGSTDTQYF. In DNA form, the CDR3 reads TGTGCCAGCAGCTTAGCCGCGGGTAGCACAGATACGCAGTATTTT. V is TRBV7-9 and J is TRBJ2-3; TRBD2 might be the D (5 bases). The CDR3 loop spans 15 amino acids. Looked up from germline, CDR1 is SEHNR and CDR2 is FQNEAQ (reference sequence). Trimming cost V 0 bases and J 0 bases, with 7 bases left between them.

The rearrangement joins TRBV6-1 to TRBJ1-3; weak D call: TRBD1 (5 bases). V was shortened by 6 bases and J by 0 bases, with 12 bases between the two germline ends. CDR3 size: 15 residues. Per the germline V gene, CDR1 is MNHNS and CDR2 is SASEGT. CDR3 sequence: CASSLGGYSGNTIYF. In DNA form, the CDR3 reads TGTGCCAGCAGCTTGGGGGGATACTCTGGAAACACCATATATTTT.

The chain employs TRBV4-2 and TRBJ2-7, with 8 bases lining up with TRBD2. The CDR3 is 15 residues long. The V gene end was trimmed by 2 bases and the J gene end by 0 bases; junction bases not matched to a gene: 3. The germline V gene has CDR1 LGHNA and CDR2 YNFKEQ. CDR3 in DNA: TGTGCCAGCAGCCAAACTAGCGGTAGCTCCTACGAGCAGTACTTC. Protein sequence: CASSQTSGSSYEQYF.

In this sample, this clone turned up a few times. V and J are TRBV6-1 and TRBJ2-7, with 9 bases fitting TRBD2. The CDR3 length is 16 residues. V lost 2 bases, J lost 2 bases, and 7 bases stayed unmatched. Germline V lookup: CDR1 MNHNS, CDR2 SASEGT. CDR3 nucleotide sequence: TGTGCCAGCAGTGAATCGCCTAGCGGGGTTCCCTACGAGCAGTACTTC. Protein: CASSESPSGVPYEQYF.

The chain has TRBV4-1 and TRBJ2-7; weak D call: TRBD1 (6 bases). The germline V gene encodes CDR1 MGHRA and CDR2 YSYEKL. The CDR3 contains 16 residues. V dropped 1 base and J dropped 0 bases, with 13 bases sitting between them. The CDR3: CASSQGGRAPSYEQYF. CDR3 DNA: TGCGCCAGCAGCCAAGGGGGGCGGGCCCCCTCCTACGAGCAGTACTTC.

This clone was observed a handful of times. The chain combines TRBV10-3 with TRBJ2-5, with 8 bases matching TRBD1. Germline V gene data show CDR1 as ENHRY and CDR2 as SYGVKD. The CDR3 spans 17 residues. V lost 6 bases and J lost 2; bases outside the gene matches: 14. The CDR3 here is CAISQRGLGQGQETQYF. The CDR3 region has the DNA TGTGCCATCAGCCAACGGGGATTAGGACAGGGTCAAGAGACCCAGTACTTC.

This sequence joins TRBV25-1 and TRBJ2-5; TRBD2 agrees at 13 bases. Germline loops: CDR1 MGHDK, CDR2 SYGVNS. The CDR3 runs 18 residues. Trimming at V came to 4 bases and at J to 5 bases, leaving 13 bases not matched to a gene. Here the CDR3 reads CASSGWTSGGAEAETQYF. As DNA, the CDR3 is TGTGCCAGCAGTGGCTGGACTAGCGGGGGCGCGGAGGCGGAGACCCAGTACTTC.

The rearrangement uses TRBV27 and TRBJ2-1; 9 bases are a match to TRBD1. Trimming at V came to 4 bases and at J to 8 bases, leaving 9 bases not matched to a gene. The germline gives CDR1 MNHEY, CDR2 SMNVEV (reference sequence). CDR3 size: 15 residues. The CDR3 sequence: CASSSAGTGIDEQFF. The CDR3 bases are TGTGCCAGCAGTTCTGCCGGGACAGGGATCGATGAGCAGTTCTTC.

The chain employs TRBV6-1 and TRBJ1-2; the D gene is possibly TRBD1 (5 bases). The CDR3 sequence is 12 residues long. Germline CDR1 reads MNHNS; CDR2 reads SASEGT. Trimming cost V 0 bases and J 6 bases, with 5 bases left between them. CDR3 amino acids: CASSEAGHGYTF. The CDR3, as DNA: TGTGCCAGCAGTGAAGCGGGGCATGGCTACACCTTC.

This clone is a singleton in its sample. This chain uses TRBV7-3 with TRBJ2-1; 11 bases map to TRBD2. Germline values: CDR1 SGHTA, CDR2 FQGTGA. V dropped 2 bases and J dropped 0; count of bases not matched to a gene: 6. The CDR3 is 18 residues long. DNA of the CDR3: TGTGCCAGCAGCTTACTTAGCGGGGGGGCCCTCTCCTACAATGAGCAGTTCTTC. The encoded protein is CASSLLSGGALSYNEQFF. Together with reference TRBV7-3 and TRBJ2-1, the CDR3 gives the full variable domain: GAGVSQTPSNKVTEKGKYVELRCDPISGHTALYWYRQSLGQGPEFLIYFQGTGAADDSGLPNDRFFAVRPEGSVSTLKIQRTERGDSAVYLCASSLLSGGALSYNEQFFGPGTRLTVL.

This chain joins TRBV5-1 and TRBJ1-2; TRBD1 might be the D (5 bases). V lost 4 bases, J lost 0 bases, and 13 bases lay in between. The germline V gene has CDR1 SGHRS and CDR2 YFSETQ. The CDR3 runs to 15 residues. In DNA, the CDR3 is TGCGCCAGCAGCGTCTCAGGGAATCCTAACTATGGCTACACCTTC. Translating gives CASSVSGNPNYGYTF. Using reference TRBV5-1 and TRBJ1-2 for the parts outside the CDR3, the full variable domain is KAGVTQTPRYLIKTRGQQVTLSCSPISGHRSVSWYQQTPGQGLQFLFEYFSETQRNKGNFPGRFSGRQFSNSRSEMNVSTLELGDSALYLCASSVSGNPNYGYTFGSGTRLTVV.

The rearrangement uses TRBV5-5 and TRBJ2-3, with TRBD1 as a possible D gene (5 bases). V was pared by 1 base and J by 1 base, with 13 bases between. This CDR3 region has 16 residues. Looked up from germline, CDR1 is SGHKS and CDR2 is YYEKEE (reference sequence). For the CDR3, the DNA is TGTGCCAGCAGCTTGTTAGGGGCTTTACGCACAGATACGCAGTATTTT. It specifies CASSLLGALRTDTQYF.

V and J are TRBV5-4 and TRBJ1-6; 8 nucleotides match TRBD1. This CDR3 region has 14 residues. CDR1 is SGHNT, CDR2 YYREEE, per germline (reference sequence). The V segment lost 4 bases and the J segment 7 bases; nucleotides outside the gene matches: 4. In nucleotides, the CDR3 is TGTGCCAGCAGCCCGGGACAGGAGAATTCACCCCTCCACTTT. It translates to CASSPGQENSPLHF. The entire variable domain, with the rest obtained from reference TRBV5-4 and TRBJ1-6, is as follows: ETGVTQSPTHLIKTRGQQVTLRCSSQSGHNTVSWYQQALGQGPQFIFQYYREEENGRGNFPPRFSGLQFPNYSSELNVNALELDDSALYLCASSPGQENSPLHFGNGTRLTVT.

The V and J genes are TRBV10-3 and TRBJ1-2, with D tentatively TRBD1 (6 bases). CDR3 length equals 16 residues. Germline CDR1 reads ENHRY; CDR2 reads SYGVKD. V was cut by 4 bases and J by 8 bases, with 23 bases left in between. The CDR3 loop is CAISAPRDTSQEGYTF. CDR3 coding DNA: TGTGCCATCAGTGCCCCCCGGGACACGTCTCAGGAAGGCTACACCTTC.

By its share, this clone is medium-sized. The gene calls are TRBV15 and TRBJ2-5, with TRBD2 matching over 7 bases. Germline V gene lookup returns CDR1 LNHNV and CDR2 YYDKDF (reference sequence). The CDR3 sequence is 13 residues long. With 3 bases clipped from V and 4 bases from J, the junction kept 2 bases outside the gene matches. The CDR3 DNA reads TGTGCCACCAGCAGTGTAGCGGGAGAGACCCAGTACTTC. Its translation is CATSSVAGETQYF.

The J gene is TRBJ2-2, the V gene TRBV6-1; D is perhaps TRBD2 (5 bases). Germline CDR1 is MNHNS and CDR2 is SASEGT. The CDR3 has 15 amino acids. Trimming stripped 5 bases from V and 6 bases from J, with 16 bases between. The CDR3 reads CASSTHSTRPGELFF. In DNA form, the CDR3 reads TGTGCCAGCAGTACCCATTCTACTAGGCCCGGGGAGCTGTTTTTT.

This clone was found a few times. This chain joins TRBV5-6 and TRBJ1-5, with D perhaps matching TRBD1 (5 bases). The CDR3 has 17 residues. The V gene lost 2 bases and the J gene lost 0 bases, with 15 bases spanning the gap. CDR1 is SGHDT and CDR2 is YYEEEE in the germline V gene. DNA of the CDR3: TGTGCCAGCAGCTTACTTAAGGGGCGGTATAGCAATCAGCCCCAGCATTTT. Residues: CASSLLKGRYSNQPQHF.

This chain links TRBV5-8 with TRBJ2-7, with D tentatively TRBD2 (5 bases). This CDR3 spans 13 amino acids. Trimming stripped 5 bases from V and 5 bases from J, with 14 bases between. Germline lookup yields CDR1 SGHTS and CDR2 YDEGEE. The CDR3, as DNA: TGTGCCAGCAGGGGCGCCGGGAACGACGAGCAGTACTTC. This codes for CASRGAGNDEQYF.

This clone was seen a single time. The chain couples TRBV7-9 to TRBJ2-7; TRBD1 matches 9 bases. CDR1 is SEHNR and CDR2 is FQNEAQ in the germline V gene (reference sequence). The CDR3 consists of 16 residues. CDR3 amino acids: CSVWSGLDRGSYEQYF. The CDR3 DNA is TGTTCCGTCTGGTCCGGACTGGACAGGGGCTCCTACGAGCAGTACTTC.

The V call is TRBV6-1, the J call TRBJ1-1, with 7 bases matching TRBD1. This CDR3 spans 15 amino acids. Germline lookup yields CDR1 MNHNS and CDR2 SASEGT. Trimming cost V 5 bases and J 0 bases; bases outside gene matches: 6. CDR3: CASSPGQPLNTEAFF. In DNA, the CDR3 is TGTGCCAGCAGTCCGGGACAGCCCCTGAACACTGAAGCTTTCTTT.

The V and J genes are TRBV21-1 and TRBJ2-7; the table's D call TRBD2 went unverified against the DNA. TRBV21-1 is shown as a pseudogene. The CDR3 runs 22 residues. CDR3 nucleotide sequence: TGTGCCAGCAGCAAAGGACCCACTCGCGGGAGTTTTGTCAACAGATCATCCTACGAGCAGTACTTC. This encodes CASSKGPTRGSFVNRSSYEQYF.

With regard to this clone: The conserved final phenylalanine or tryptophan is absent from the CDR3, which likely points to a read error. It is unclear where the CDR3 begins or ends on the DNA, so no DNA is shown, and the CDR3 is as TCRdb lists it. The V gene is TRBV7-9, the J gene TRBJ1-1; the table's D call, TRBD1, has no DNA check behind it. The germline V gene has CDR1 SEHNR and CDR2 FQNEAQ (reference sequence). The CDR3 numbers 17 amino acids, ends counted. The CDR3 reads CASNFDTDSEIITPFSL.

The chain has TRBV5-8 and TRBJ2-1; 9 nucleotides line up with TRBD1. With V trimmed by 4 bases and J by 2 bases, 13 bases remained unmatched. This CDR3 has 18 residues. Per the germline V gene, CDR1 is SGHTS and CDR2 is YDEGEE. CDR3: CASSMAVWTGEAYNEQFF. For the CDR3, the DNA is TGTGCCAGCAGCATGGCTGTGTGGACAGGGGAAGCCTACAATGAGCAGTTCTTC.